One and the same sample provided the 11 T cell receptor beta chains below, sequenced in a study of a mutant IDH1 vaccine in newly diagnosed glioma. TCRdb's table, derived via immunoSEQ multiplex PCR, lists solely in-frame clones and lacks some. The table includes about 44,000 clones, about 86% detected once. These TCRs' antigens remain unknown. As for time point: week 35, safety follow-up. The study gave 300 ug of mutant IDH1 20-mer peptide per vaccine dose, with topical imiquimod. Sequenced here: PBMCs, sampled from a glioma patient whose treatment included an IDH1 peptide vaccine. The origin of the receptors is a woman in her forties with glioma. Some clones in this sample may be carry-over from other donors' samples.

This clone has just a few counts. The chain employs TRBV5-6 and TRBJ1-1; no firm D call. The ends were cut back, 2 bases at V and 0 bases at J, with 8 bases in the middle. Germline V CDR1 and CDR2: SGHDT, YYEEEE. The CDR3 has 14 amino acids. The chain's CDR3 is CASSFDALNTEAFF. For the CDR3, the DNA is TGTGCCAGCAGCTTTGACGCCTTGAACACTGAAGCTTTCTTT. The full variable domain, rest sourced from reference TRBV5-6 and TRBJ1-1, is DAGVTQSPTHLIKTRGQQVTLRCSPKSGHDTVSWYQQALGQGPQFIFQYYEEEERQRGNFPDRFSGHQFPNYSSELNVNALLLGDSALYLCASSFDALNTEAFFGQGTRLTVV.

This clone was counted a few times. This chain connects TRBV29-1 to TRBJ1-5; a weak D match, TRBD1 (6 bases). This CDR3 has 12 residues. Deletions cut 4 bases from V and 4 bases from J, with 8 bases between. Germline values: CDR1 SQVTM, CDR2 ANQGSEA. The CDR3 DNA reads TGCAGCGTTGGAAGGGGGAATCAGCCCCAGCATTTT. This sequence encodes CSVGRGNQPQHF.

The V call is TRBV6-6, the J call TRBJ2-3, with D unclear. The CDR3 is 14 residues long. Looked up from germline, CDR1 is MNHNY and CDR2 is SVGAGI (reference sequence). The V end was cut by 8 bases, the J end by 6 bases, with 18 bases between. Here the CDR3 reads CASLPGPTADTQYF. The CDR3 nucleotides read TGTGCCAGCCTCCCCGGACCTACGGCGGATACGCAGTATTTT.

V gene TRBV19 combines with J gene TRBJ2-5, with 11 positions matching TRBD2. CDR1 and CDR2 (germline): LNHDA, SQIVND (reference sequence). CDR3 length: 17 residues. The V and J ends lost 5 bases and 5 bases, in that order; junction bases with no gene match: 13. CDR3 residues: CASSGEGLAGVGETQYF. As DNA, the CDR3 is TGTGCCAGTAGTGGCGAAGGACTAGCGGGCGTTGGGGAGACCCAGTACTTC.

This chain links TRBV6-5 with TRBJ2-1; TRBD1 agrees at 7 bases. Germline CDR1 and CDR2: MNHEY and SVGAGI. The CDR3 is made up of 14 amino acids. After removal of 6 bases from V and 1 base from J, the junction contained 3 bases not matched to a gene. For the CDR3, the DNA is TGTGCCAGCAGGCCGGGACAGTCCTACAATGAGCAGTTCTTC. It encodes CASRPGQSYNEQFF.

The chain combines TRBV11-2 with TRBJ1-4; D is undetermined. Germline V gene sequence: CDR1 SGHAT, CDR2 FQNNGV. Trimming took 4 bases from V and 7 from J, leaving 7 bases between them. The CDR3 consists of 12 residues. CDR3 sequence (DNA): TGTGCCAGCAGCTCCGTGGGTGAAAAACTGTTTTTT. It is translated as CASSSVGEKLFF.

V usage is TRBV9 and J usage is TRBJ2-3; D might be TRBD2 (5 bases). The CDR3 has 19 residues. Trimming left V 4 bases short and J 5 bases short, with 29 bases between. Germline V gives CDR1 SGDLS, CDR2 YYNGEE. CDR3 sequence (DNA): TGTGCCAGCAGCCCACTAATGAGGTTGAGGGAGATTGAGGGAGATACGCAGTATTTT. Translated: CASSPLMRLREIEGDTQYF. The whole variable domain, remainder taken from reference TRBV9 and TRBJ2-3, is DSGVTQTPKHLITATGQRVTLRCSPRSGDLSVYWYQQSLDQGLQFLIQYYNGEERAKGNILERFSAQQFPDLHSELNLSSLELGDSALYFCASSPLMRLREIEGDTQYFGPGTRLTVL.

The chain has TRBV10-3 and TRBJ1-4, with no clear D. Looked up from germline, CDR1 is ENHRY and CDR2 is SYGVKD. V lost 0 bases, J lost 8 bases, and 16 bases lay in between. CDR3 size: 16 residues. The CDR3 nucleotides read TGTGCCATCAGTGAGTCGAAGTCGGGGATGGACGAAAAACTGTTTTTT. This sequence encodes CAISESKSGMDEKLFF.

This chain uses TRBV5-1 with TRBJ1-1, with 12 bases aligning to TRBD1. The CDR3 has 16 residues. The V and J ends lost 6 bases and 1 base, in that order; junction bases with no gene match: 7. Germline CDR1 and CDR2: SGHRS and YFSETQ. CDR3 DNA sequence: TGCGCCAGCACCTCGGGACAGGGGGCGGGGAACACTGAAGCTTTCTTT. Protein sequence: CASTSGQGAGNTEAFF.

The count of this clone is one. This chain connects TRBV6-5 to TRBJ2-7, with 12 bases matching TRBD2. This CDR3 comprises 16 residues. After removal of 2 bases from V and 1 base from J, the junction contained 3 bases not matched to a gene. Per germline, CDR1 MNHEY and CDR2 SVGAGI. The CDR3 DNA reads as TGTGCCAGCAGTTACGACGGGACTAGCGGGTCCTACGAGCAGTACTTC. This translates into CASSYDGTSGSYEQYF.

The V gene is TRBV10-3, the J gene TRBJ1-1; no firm D call. The CDR3 has 13 amino acids. The germline gives CDR1 ENHRY, CDR2 SYGVKD. With 9 bases removed from V and 0 bases from J, the gap between germline ends came to 11 bases. This chain's CDR3 is CAMLTSLNTEAFF. Written as DNA, the CDR3 is TGTGCCATGCTGACAAGTCTGAACACTGAAGCTTTCTTT.